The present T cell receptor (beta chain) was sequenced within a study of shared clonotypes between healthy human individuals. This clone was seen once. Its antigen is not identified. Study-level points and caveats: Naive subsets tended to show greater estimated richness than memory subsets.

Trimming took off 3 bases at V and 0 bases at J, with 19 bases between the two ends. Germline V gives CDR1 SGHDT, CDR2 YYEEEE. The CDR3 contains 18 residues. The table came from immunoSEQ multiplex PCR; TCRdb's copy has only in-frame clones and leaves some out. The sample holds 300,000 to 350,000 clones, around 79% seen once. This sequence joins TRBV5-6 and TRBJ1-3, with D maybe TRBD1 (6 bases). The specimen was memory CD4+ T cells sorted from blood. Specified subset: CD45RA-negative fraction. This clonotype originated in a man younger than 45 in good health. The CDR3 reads CASSSYRTATYSGNTIYF. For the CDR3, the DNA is TGTGCCAGCAGCTCATACAGGACAGCCACCTACTCTGGAAACACCATATATTTT.